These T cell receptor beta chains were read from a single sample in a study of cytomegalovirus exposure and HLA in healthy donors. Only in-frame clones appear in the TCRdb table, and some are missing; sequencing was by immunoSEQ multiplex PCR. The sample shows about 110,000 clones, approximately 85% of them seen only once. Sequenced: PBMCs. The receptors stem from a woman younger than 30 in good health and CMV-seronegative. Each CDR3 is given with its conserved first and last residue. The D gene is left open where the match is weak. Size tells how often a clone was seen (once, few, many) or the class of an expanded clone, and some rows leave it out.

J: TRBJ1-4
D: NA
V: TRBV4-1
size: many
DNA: TGCGCCAGCAGCCAAGTAATCAGTAATGAAAAACTGTTTTTT
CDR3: CASSQVISNEKLFF

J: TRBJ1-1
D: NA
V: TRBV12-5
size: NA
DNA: TGTGCTAGTGGTTTGCCAGGGGTGTACACTGAAGCTTTCTTT
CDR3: CASGLPGVYTEAFF

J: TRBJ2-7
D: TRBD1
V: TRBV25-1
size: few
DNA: TGTGCCACCACAGGACAGGGGTACGAGCAGTACTTC
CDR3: CATTGQGYEQYF

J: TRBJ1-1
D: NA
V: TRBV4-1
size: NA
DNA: TGCGCCAGCAGCCAACCCCGGGTGGCGGCGAACACTGAAGCTTTCTTT
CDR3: CASSQPRVAANTEAFF

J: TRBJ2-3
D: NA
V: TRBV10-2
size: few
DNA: TGCGCCAGCAGTGCGGGGTTCACAGATACGCAGTATTTT
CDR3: CASSAGFTDTQYF

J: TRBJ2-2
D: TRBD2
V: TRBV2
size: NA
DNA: TGTGCCAGCAGGGGACCGGGACTAGGGGACACCGGGGAGCTGTTTTTT
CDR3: CASRGPGLGDTGELFF

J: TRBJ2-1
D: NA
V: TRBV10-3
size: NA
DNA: TGTGCCATCAGTGAGTCATACAGGGAGGGTGAGCAGTTCTTC
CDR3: CAISESYREGEQFF

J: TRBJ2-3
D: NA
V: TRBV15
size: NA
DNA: TGTGCCACCAGACTCCACAGCGATACGCAGTATTTT
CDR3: CATRLHSDTQYF

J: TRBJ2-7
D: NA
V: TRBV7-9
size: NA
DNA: TGTGCCAGCAGCCCATCTGGGGGGAGGGAGCAGTACTTC
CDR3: CASSPSGGREQYF

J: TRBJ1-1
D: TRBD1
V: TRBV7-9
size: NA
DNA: TGTGCCAGCAGCCTCCACGAGGGGGCGCTGGGATGGGACACTGAAGCTTTCTTT
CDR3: CASSLHEGALGWDTEAFF

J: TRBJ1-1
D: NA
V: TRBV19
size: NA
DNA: TGTGCCAGTATCCAAGACCCGGGGATATTCGGGACTGAAGCTTTCTTT
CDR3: CASIQDPGIFGTEAFF

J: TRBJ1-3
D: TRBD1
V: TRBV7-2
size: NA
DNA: TGTGCCAGCAGCGCGATAGGGACAGGGGTTGCCGGAAACACCATATATTTT
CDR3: CASSAIGTGVAGNTIYF

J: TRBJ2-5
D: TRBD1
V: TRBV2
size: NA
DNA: TGTGCCAGCAGGGCCCGGGACAGCCTATATCAAGAGACCCAGTACTTC
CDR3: CASRARDSLYQETQYF

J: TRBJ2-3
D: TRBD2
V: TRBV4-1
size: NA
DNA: TGCGCCAGCAGCCAAGATCCCCCCTCAGCGGGGGGGGTAGATACGCAGTATTTT
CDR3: CASSQDPPSAGGVDTQYF

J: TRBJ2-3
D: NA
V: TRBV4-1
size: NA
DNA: TGCGCCAGCAGCCAAGAGCGAGGCGGGGGCCGCACAGATACGCAGTATTTT
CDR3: CASSQERGGGRTDTQYF

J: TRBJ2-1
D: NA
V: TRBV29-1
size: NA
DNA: TGCAGCGTTGAACAGGGGGGCCATGTTAATGAGCAGTTCTTC
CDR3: CSVEQGGHVNEQFF

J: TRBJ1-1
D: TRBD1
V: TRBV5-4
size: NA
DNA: TGTGCCAGCAGCAAGACAGGGGGCAACACTGAAGCTTTCTTT
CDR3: CASSKTGGNTEAFF

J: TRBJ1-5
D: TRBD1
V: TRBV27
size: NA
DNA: TGTGCCAGCAGTTTATCGAGACAGGGTGGCAATCAGCCCCAGCATTTT
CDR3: CASSLSRQGGNQPQHF

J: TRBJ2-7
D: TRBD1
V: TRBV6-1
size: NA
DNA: TGTGCCAGCAGTGCCCAGACAGGGATCTACGAGCAGTACTTC
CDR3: CASSAQTGIYEQYF

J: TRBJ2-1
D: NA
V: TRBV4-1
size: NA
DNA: TGCGCCAGCAGCCAAGATCATCCTAGCCACAATGAGCAGTTCTTC
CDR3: CASSQDHPSHNEQFF

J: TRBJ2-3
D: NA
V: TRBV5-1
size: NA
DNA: TGCGCCAGCGCCAGGGGGGAAGGCACAGATACGCAGTATTTT
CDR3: CASARGEGTDTQYF

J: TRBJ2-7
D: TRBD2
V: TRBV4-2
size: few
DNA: TGTGCCAGCAGCCCCAGCGGGGGGAGCTCCTACGAGCAGTACTTC
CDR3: CASSPSGGSSYEQYF

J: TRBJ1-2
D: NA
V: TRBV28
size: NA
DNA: TGTGCCAGCAGTCAGCAGGGGAGCTCCTATGGCTACACCTTC
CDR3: CASSQQGSSYGYTF

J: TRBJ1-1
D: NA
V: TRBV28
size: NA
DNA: TGTGCCAGCAGTTTGGCATCCCTGAATGCTTTCTTT
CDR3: CASSLASLNAFF

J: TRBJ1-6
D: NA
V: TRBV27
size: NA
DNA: TGTGCCAGCAGTTCTCGGGGAACCTATAATTCACCCCTCCACTTT
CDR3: CASSSRGTYNSPLHF

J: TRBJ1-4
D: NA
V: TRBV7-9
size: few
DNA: TGTGCCAGCATAACGGCGGGGAGTGAAAAACTGTTTTTT
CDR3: CASITAGSEKLFF

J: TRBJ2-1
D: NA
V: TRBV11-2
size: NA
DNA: TGTGCCAGCAGCTTAGGGTCCTTGGTGGCTGAGCAGTTCTTC
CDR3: CASSLGSLVAEQFF

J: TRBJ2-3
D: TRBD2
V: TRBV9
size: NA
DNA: TGTGCCAGCATTGCCCGTAACGGGGGGGCTGTATGGACAGATACGCAGTATTTT
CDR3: CASIARNGGAVWTDTQYF

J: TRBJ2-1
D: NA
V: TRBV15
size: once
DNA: TGTGCCACCAGCAGAGATCCCCGGGAAAACCCCTACAATGAGCAGTTCTTC
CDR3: CATSRDPRENPYNEQFF